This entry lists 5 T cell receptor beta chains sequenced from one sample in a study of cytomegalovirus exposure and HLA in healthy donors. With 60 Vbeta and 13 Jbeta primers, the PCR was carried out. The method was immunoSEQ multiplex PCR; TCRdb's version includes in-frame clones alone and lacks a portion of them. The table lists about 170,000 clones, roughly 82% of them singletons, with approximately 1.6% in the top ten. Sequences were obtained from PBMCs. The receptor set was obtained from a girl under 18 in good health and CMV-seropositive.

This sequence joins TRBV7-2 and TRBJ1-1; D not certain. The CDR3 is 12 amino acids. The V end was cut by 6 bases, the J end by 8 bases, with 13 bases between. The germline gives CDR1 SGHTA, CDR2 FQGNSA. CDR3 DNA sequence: TGTGCCAGCAGACCCGACAATCCCGAAGCTTTCTTT. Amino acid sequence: CASRPDNPEAFF.

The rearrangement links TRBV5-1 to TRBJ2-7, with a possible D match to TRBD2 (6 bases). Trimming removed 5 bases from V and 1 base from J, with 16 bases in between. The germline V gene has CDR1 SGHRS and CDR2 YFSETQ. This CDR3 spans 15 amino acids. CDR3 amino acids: CASSESLGLSYEQYF. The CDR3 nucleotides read TGCGCCAGCAGTGAATCCCTGGGACTTTCCTACGAGCAGTACTTC.

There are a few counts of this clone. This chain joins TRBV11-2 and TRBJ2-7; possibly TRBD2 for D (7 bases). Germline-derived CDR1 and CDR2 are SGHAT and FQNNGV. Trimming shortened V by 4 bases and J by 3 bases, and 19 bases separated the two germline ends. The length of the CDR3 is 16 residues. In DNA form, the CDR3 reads TGTGCCAGCAGCTCACTTAAGGGGGGGGCAATCTACGAGCAGTACTTC. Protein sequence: CASSSLKGGAIYEQYF.

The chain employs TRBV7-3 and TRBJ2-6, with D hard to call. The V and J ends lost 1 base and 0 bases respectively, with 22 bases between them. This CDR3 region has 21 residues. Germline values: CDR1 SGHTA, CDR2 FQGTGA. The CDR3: CASSLRGYPPESASGANVLTF. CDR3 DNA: TGTGCCAGCAGCTTAAGAGGCTACCCCCCCGAGAGTGCCTCTGGGGCCAACGTCCTGACTTTC. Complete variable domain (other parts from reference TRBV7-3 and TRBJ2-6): GAGVSQTPSNKVTEKGKYVELRCDPISGHTALYWYRQSLGQGPEFLIYFQGTGAADDSGLPNDRFFAVRPEGSVSTLKIQRTERGDSAVYLCASSLRGYPPESASGANVLTFGAGSRLTVL.

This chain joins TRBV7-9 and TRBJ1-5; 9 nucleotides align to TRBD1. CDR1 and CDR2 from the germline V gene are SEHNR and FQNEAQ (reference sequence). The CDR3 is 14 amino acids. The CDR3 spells CASRGQGINQPQHF. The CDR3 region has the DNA TGTGCATCCCGGGGACAGGGTATCAATCAGCCCCAGCATTTT.